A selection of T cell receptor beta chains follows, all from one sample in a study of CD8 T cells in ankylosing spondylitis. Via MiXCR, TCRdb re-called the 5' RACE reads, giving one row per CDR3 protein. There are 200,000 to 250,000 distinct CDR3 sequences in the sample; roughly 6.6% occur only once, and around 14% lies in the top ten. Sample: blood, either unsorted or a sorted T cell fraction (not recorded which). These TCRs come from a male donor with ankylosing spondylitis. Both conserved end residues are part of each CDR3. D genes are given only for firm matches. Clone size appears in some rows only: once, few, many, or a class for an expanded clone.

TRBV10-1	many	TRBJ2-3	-	TGCGCCAGCAGCGAGGGGGAGCGGGATACAGATACGCAGTATTTT	CASSEGERDTDTQYF
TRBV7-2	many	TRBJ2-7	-	TGTGCCAGCAGCTTAGTAATATCCTACGAGCAGTACTTC	CASSLVISYEQYF
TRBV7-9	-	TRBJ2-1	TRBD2	TGTGCCAGCAGCTTGACTAGCCTTAACAATGAGCAGTTCTTC	CASSLTSLNNEQFF
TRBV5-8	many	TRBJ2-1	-	TGTGCCAGCAGCTTGGCCCCACCCCCCGGGAATGAGCAGTTCTTC	CASSLAPPPGNEQFF
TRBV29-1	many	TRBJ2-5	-	TGCAGCGTTTGGAGGGAGAGGGGAGAGACCCAGTACTTC	CSVWRERGETQYF
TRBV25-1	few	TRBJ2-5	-	TGTGCCAGCAGTGAATTCGGGGACGGGACCCAGTACTTC	CASSEFGDGTQYF
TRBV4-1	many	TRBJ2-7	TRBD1	TGCGCCAGCAGCCTGGTCCGGGACAGACCCTACGAGCAGTACTTC	CASSLVRDRPYEQYF
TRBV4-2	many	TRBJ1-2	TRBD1	TGTGCCAGCAGCCCACCAGGGGGCTATGGCTACACCTTC	CASSPPGGYGYTF
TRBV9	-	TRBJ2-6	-	TGTGCCAGCAGCGTAGAGTTTGGGGCCAACGTCCTGACTTTC	CASSVEFGANVLTF
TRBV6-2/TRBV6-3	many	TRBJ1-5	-	TGTGCCAGCAGTTACCAAAGGGGACTAAGCAATCAGCCCCAGCATTTT	CASSYQRGLSNQPQHF
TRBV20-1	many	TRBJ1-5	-	TGCAGTGCTACCAACCTCGGGGGGAATCAGCCCCAGCATTTT	CSATNLGGNQPQHF
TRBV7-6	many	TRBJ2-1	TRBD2	TGTGCCAGCAGCTTAGGGTTTAGCGGGCACGCACCAAGCTCCTACAATGAGCAGTTCTTC	CASSLGFSGHAPSSYNEQFF
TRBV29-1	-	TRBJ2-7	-	TGCAGCGCTCAAGGACCCCCCTACGAGCAGTACTTC	CSAQGPPYEQYF
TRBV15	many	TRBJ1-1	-	TGTGCCACCAGCAGAGATCTCTGGGGCACGAACACTGAAGCTTTCTTT	CATSRDLWGTNTEAFF
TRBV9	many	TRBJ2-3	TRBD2	TGTGCCAGCAGCGTCCCCGGGAGGACAGATACGCAGTATTTT	CASSVPGRTDTQYF
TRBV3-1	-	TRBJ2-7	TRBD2	TGTGCCTGCCTCGGGGTGGGGACTAAAAAAGAATCAACCTACTACGAGCAGTACTTC	CACLGVGTKKESTYYEQYF
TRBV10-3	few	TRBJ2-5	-	TGTGCCATCAGCTCCGGGACCCAAGAGACCCAGTACTTC	CAISSGTQETQYF
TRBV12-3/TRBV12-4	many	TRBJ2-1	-	TGTGCCAGCAGTTTAGCACTAGGGAGGAATGAGCAGTTCTTC	CASSLALGRNEQFF
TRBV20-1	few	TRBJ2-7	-	TGCAGTGCTAGAGATATAGAAACGCCGCGGTCCTACGAGCAGTACTTC	CSARDIETPRSYEQYF
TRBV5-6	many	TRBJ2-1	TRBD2	TGTGCCAGCAGCTGGTCACTAGCGGGAGCGTACAATGAGCAGTTCTTC	CASSWSLAGAYNEQFF
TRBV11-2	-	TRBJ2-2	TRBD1	TGTGCCAGCAGCTTCTACCGGGGGACAGGGGCCACCGGGGAGCTGTTTTTT	CASSFYRGTGATGELFF
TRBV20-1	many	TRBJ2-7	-	TGCAGTGCTAGGAGGCAGCGGAGCTACGAGCAGTACTTC	CSARRQRSYEQYF
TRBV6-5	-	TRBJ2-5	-	TGTGCCAGCAGTTTCCAGGGTAATCAGTACTTC	CASSFQGNQYF
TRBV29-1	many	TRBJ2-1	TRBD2	TGCAGCGTCCCTAGCGGGTACGGCAATGAGCAGTTCTTC	CSVPSGYGNEQFF
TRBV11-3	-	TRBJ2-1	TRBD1	TGTGCCAGCAGCCTACAGGGGAACAATGAGCAGTTCTTC	CASSLQGNNEQFF